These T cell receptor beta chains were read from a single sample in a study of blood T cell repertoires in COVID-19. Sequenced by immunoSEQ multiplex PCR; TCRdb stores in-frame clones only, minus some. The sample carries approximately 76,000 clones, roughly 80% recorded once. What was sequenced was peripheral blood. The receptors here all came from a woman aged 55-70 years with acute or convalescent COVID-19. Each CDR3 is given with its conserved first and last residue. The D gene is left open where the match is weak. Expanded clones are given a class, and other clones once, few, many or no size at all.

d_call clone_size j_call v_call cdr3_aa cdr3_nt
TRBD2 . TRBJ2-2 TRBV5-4 CASSLGASGGLNTGELFF TGTGCCAGCAGCTTGGGGGCTAGCGGGGGTCTGAACACCGGGGAGCTGTTTTTT
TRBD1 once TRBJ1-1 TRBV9 CASSIQGAGTEAFF TGTGCCAGCAGCATCCAGGGGGCAGGCACTGAAGCTTTCTTT
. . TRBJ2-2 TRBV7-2 CASSLRGTGELFF TGTGCCAGCAGCTTACGGGGCACCGGGGAGCTGTTTTTT
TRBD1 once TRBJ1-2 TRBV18 CASSPPSSGGRGLSYTF TGTGCCAGCTCACCACCGTCCTCAGGGGGTCGCGGGTTGAGCTACACCTTC
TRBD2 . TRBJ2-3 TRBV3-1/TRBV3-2 CASSPRGGGDTQYF TGTGCCAGCAGCCCCAGAGGCGGGGGAGATACGCAGTATTTT
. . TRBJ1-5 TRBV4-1 CASSEGNRENQPQHF TGCGCCAGCAGTGAAGGGAACCGGGAGAATCAGCCCCAGCATTTT
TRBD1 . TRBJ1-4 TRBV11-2 CASSLRTGFVPNEKLFF TGTGCCAGCAGCTTAAGGACAGGGTTTGTACCTAATGAAAAACTGTTTTTT
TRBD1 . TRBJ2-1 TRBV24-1 CATGGQGMDEQFF TGTGCCACCGGTGGACAGGGAATGGATGAGCAGTTCTTC
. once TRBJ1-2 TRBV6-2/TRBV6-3 CASSYSPTQRGYTF TGTGCCAGCAGTTACTCGCCTACCCAGAGGGGCTACACCTTC
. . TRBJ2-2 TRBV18 CASSPSNTGELFF TGTGCCAGCTCACCATCTAACACCGGGGAGCTGTTTTTT